This TCR beta chain was recovered during a study of T cell responses to AZD1222 COVID-19 vaccine. The study, taken as a whole, reports: Among the donors, most were white British and more were female, and clonal diversity was possibly underestimated. Spike-specific TCRs gained breadth and depth after people received two AZD1222 doses.

The repertoire was sequenced with immunoSEQ multiplex PCR; TCRdb's copy has only in-frame clones and lacks some. The sample has 75,000 to 90,000 clones; around 85% are singletons. Worth noting for this clone: Antigen specificity is unknown.

Germline V lookup: CDR1 SGHRS, CDR2 YFSETQ. The CDR3 is made up of 13 amino acids. The V end lost 2 bases, the J end lost 6 bases, and 12 bases lay between the germline ends. Sequenced material: peripheral blood, taken 28 days after the second AZD1222 dose. The V and J genes are TRBV5-1 and TRBJ2-7, with D perhaps TRBD2 (5 bases). The clonotype comes from an adult who received the AZD1222 COVID-19 vaccine. The CDR3 here is CASSLSEGPEQYF. In nucleotides, the CDR3 is TGCGCCAGCAGCTTATCCGAGGGTCCCGAGCAGTACTTC. The variable domain in full, completed from reference TRBV5-1 and TRBJ2-7, reads KAGVTQTPRYLIKTRGQQVTLSCSPISGHRSVSWYQQTPGQGLQFLFEYFSETQRNKGNFPGRFSGRQFSNSRSEMNVSTLELGDSALYLCASSLSEGPEQYFGPGTRLTVT.